These T cell receptor beta chains were read from a single sample in a study of blood T cells in healthy people across ages. TCRdb reprocessed the 5' RACE reads via MiXCR and lists one record per CDR3 protein. The table records about 1.8 million distinct CDR3 sequences, 49% of them present only once. Material: blood. The receptors come from a woman between 40 and 50 years old in good health. Each CDR3 is given with its conserved first and last residue. Fields, in order: V gene, J gene, clone size, D gene, CDR3 DNA, CDR3 protein. A D gene is named only where the DNA matches it firmly. Part of the rows lack a size; the others show once, few, many or a class for expanded clones.

>TRBV11-2|TRBJ2-4|.|.
TGTGCCAGCAGCTTAGCGGGGGGCGGCTTTAGGCAGTACTTC
CASSLAGGGFRQYF
>TRBV7-2|TRBJ2-3|few|.
TGTGCCAGCAGCTTAGGGGGGAATTTCCCCCCCCGCACAGATACGCAGTATTTT
CASSLGGNFPPRTDTQYF
>TRBV28|TRBJ2-5|.|TRBD2
TGTGCCAGCTTCTCATCGGGGGGGGCACAAGAGACCCAGTACTTC
CASFSSGGAQETQYF
>TRBV7-6|TRBJ1-4|few|.
TGTGCCAGCAGCTTAGGTTCGGGTGAAAAACTGTTTTTT
CASSLGSGEKLFF
>TRBV6-6|TRBJ2-3|.|.
TGTGCCAGCAGTCACGGGACAATCACAGATACGCAGTATTTT
CASSHGTITDTQYF
>TRBV27|TRBJ1-2|.|.
TGTGCCAGCAGTTTAGGGGCAGGATGGAGCTACACCTTC
CASSLGAGWSYTF
>TRBV6-2/TRBV6-3|TRBJ2-7|few|.
TGTGCCAGCCGATACCGGACCTACGAGCAGTACTTC
CASRYRTYEQYF
>TRBV7-9|TRBJ1-2|few|.
TGTGCCAGCAGCCCTCGGGACACTTCAATTTTGCGCTACACCTTC
CASSPRDTSILRYTF
>TRBV2|TRBJ1-2|.|.
TGTGCCAGCCGGTATGACAGGAGCAACTATGGCTACACCTTC
CASRYDRSNYGYTF
>TRBV4-3|TRBJ1-2|.|TRBD1
TGCGCCAGCAGCCAAGAGGACAGGGCGGCTGGCTACACCTTC
CASSQEDRAAGYTF
>TRBV5-1|TRBJ2-1|few|TRBD2
TGCGCCACTCGCTCTAGCGGGGGGGGTGAGCAGTTCTTC
CATRSSGGGEQFF
>TRBV4-1|TRBJ2-1|few|.
TGCGCCAGCAGCCCGTACCCCCCAGGGGAGGGTCTTGATGAGCAGTTCTTC
CASSPYPPGEGLDEQFF
>TRBV27|TRBJ2-6|few|.
TGTGCCAGCAGTTTATCGGATTCGGGGGCCAACGTCCTGACTTTC
CASSLSDSGANVLTF
>TRBV29-1|TRBJ2-5|.|TRBD2
TGCAGCGTTGTGTCTTCAGCGGGGAAAGAGACCCAGTACTTC
CSVVSSAGKETQYF
>TRBV7-6|TRBJ1-6|.|.
TGTGCCAGCAGCTTATTACAGGGCGGTTCACCCCTCCACTTT
CASSLLQGGSPLHF
>TRBV27|TRBJ1-2|.|.
TGTGCCAGCAGTACTGACGGCCCGTCTAACTATGGCTACACCTTC
CASSTDGPSNYGYTF
>TRBV6-5|TRBJ2-5|.|TRBD1
TGTGCCAGCAGTCGCCCGGGACAGCTAAAGGCCCAGTACTTC
CASSRPGQLKAQYF
>TRBV6-5|TRBJ2-1|.|.
TGTGCCAGCAGTTACTCATCACCGCCCAACAATGAGCAGTTCTTC
CASSYSSPPNNEQFF
>TRBV29-1|TRBJ2-5|many|.
TGCAGCGTTGATCAGCTAAATGCGAAGACCCAGTACTTC
CSVDQLNAKTQYF
>TRBV5-1|TRBJ2-7|.|.
TGCGCCAGCAGCGCGGGACCGTCCTACAATGAGCAGTACTTC
CASSAGPSYNEQYF
>TRBV28|TRBJ2-1|.|TRBD2
TGTGCCAGCAATCATCTAGCGGGGGGGCCCAATGAGCAGTTCTTC
CASNHLAGGPNEQFF
>TRBV4-3|TRBJ2-1|few|.
TGCGCCAGCAGCCAAGATGGAGGGGTAGCCTACAATGAGCAGTTCTTC
CASSQDGGVAYNEQFF
>TRBV20-1|TRBJ2-5|few|.
TGCAGTGCTGTCGCAGGGGGGGGAAGGGAGACCCAGTACTTC
CSAVAGGGRETQYF
>TRBV7-2|TRBJ2-3|few|TRBD1
TGTGCCAGCAGCCCCCGGGACAGAACGACAGATACGCAGTATTTT
CASSPRDRTTDTQYF
>TRBV29-1|TRBJ1-1|.|TRBD1
TGCAGCGTCCATACAGGGGAGGGGGCTTTCTTT
CSVHTGEGAFF
>TRBV5-1|TRBJ1-1|once|TRBD1
TGCGCCAGCAGCCCTAAGAACCGGGACAGGGGGCCTGGCGCTGAAGCTTTCTTT
CASSPKNRDRGPGAEAFF
>TRBV20-1|TRBJ2-7|few|.
TGCAGTGCTGTCGGAGAGGTTCAGGCCCAGTACTTC
CSAVGEVQAQYF
>TRBV3-1|TRBJ2-7|.|.
TGTGCCAGCAGCCCGACGGTCTTCTACGAGCAGTACTTC
CASSPTVFYEQYF
>TRBV20-1|TRBJ2-1|.|.
TGCAGTGCTAGAGGACAGGTCAATGAGCAGTTCTTC
CSARGQVNEQFF
>TRBV6-6|TRBJ1-2|few|.
TGTGCCAGCAGTCCTCTGGCTTTAGAGGGGGGCTACACCTTC
CASSPLALEGGYTF
>TRBV7-6|TRBJ2-6|.|TRBD1
TGTGCCAGCAGCTTAGACCAGGGGGTTGGGGCCAACGTCCTGACTTTC
CASSLDQGVGANVLTF
>TRBV7-2|TRBJ2-3|few|.
TGTGCCAGCAGCAGGGGGGAAGGAGCGGTGAGCACAGATACGCAGTATTTT
CASSRGEGAVSTDTQYF
>TRBV28|TRBJ1-5|.|TRBD1
TGTGCCAGCAGTCCACTGGACAGGGAGGTTCAGCCCCAGCATTTT
CASSPLDREVQPQHF
>TRBV2|TRBJ1-2|.|.
TGTGCCAGCAGTGAACGGGCAGCCTATGGCTACACCTTC
CASSERAAYGYTF
>TRBV27|TRBJ1-6|.|TRBD1
TGTGCCAGCAGTTCTAAGAGGGACAGGGAGCGTTCACCCCTCCACTTT
CASSSKRDRERSPLHF
>TRBV4-1|TRBJ2-4|.|.
TGCGCCAGCAGCCAAGCCCTAATCGGCGGAAACATTCAGTACTTC
CASSQALIGGNIQYF
>TRBV5-5|TRBJ2-5|.|.
TGTGCCAGCAGCTCCCCCGAGGGCACGGGCCTCCAAGAGACCCAGTACTTC
CASSSPEGTGLQETQYF
>TRBV25-1|TRBJ2-5|.|TRBD1
TGTGCCAGCAGTGAATATCCCGACAGGGTGAGCCAAGAGACCCAGTACTTC
CASSEYPDRVSQETQYF
>TRBV10-1|TRBJ2-5|.|TRBD1
TGCGCCAGCAGTGAGGGACAGGGCTACAAGCAGTACTTC
CASSEGQGYKQYF
>TRBV5-1|TRBJ2-1|few|.
TGCGCCAGCAGAGTGAGGGGAAGCTCCTACAATGAGCAGTTCTTC
CASRVRGSSYNEQFF
>TRBV6-1|TRBJ2-6|once|TRBD1
TGTGCCAGCAGTACCAGACAGGGCCCCTTGACTGGGGCCAACGTCCTGACTTTC
CASSTRQGPLTGANVLTF
>TRBV27|TRBJ2-7|.|TRBD2
TGTGCCAGCAGTTCAAGATGGACTAGCGGGGACTACGAGCAGTACTTC
CASSSRWTSGDYEQYF
>TRBV12-3/TRBV12-4|TRBJ1-2|few|.
TGTGCCAGCAGTTTATCAGAGCACTATGGCTACACCTTC
CASSLSEHYGYTF
>TRBV4-2|TRBJ1-2|.|.
TGTGCCAGCAGCCTAGACAGCGGAAATGGCTACACCTTC
CASSLDSGNGYTF
>TRBV6-2/TRBV6-3|TRBJ2-1|.|.
TGTGCCAGCAGGCCGGGATTAGGATACAATGAGCAGTTCTTC
CASRPGLGYNEQFF
>TRBV6-1|TRBJ2-6|.|.
TGTGCCAGCTCTGGCTACAGTCCTCTCTCTGGGGCCAACGTCCTGACTTTC
CASSGYSPLSGANVLTF
>TRBV24-1|TRBJ2-1|.|TRBD1
TGTGCCACCGGGGACAGCCAGTACAATGAGCAGTTCTTC
CATGDSQYNEQFF
>TRBV11-2|TRBJ2-5|once|.
TGTGCCAGCAGCTTAATGGCCAGGGGGGATGAGACCCAGTACTTC
CASSLMARGDETQYF
>TRBV14|TRBJ2-3|.|TRBD2
TGTGCCAGCAGCCACGGGACTAACACAGATACGCAGTATTTT
CASSHGTNTDTQYF
>TRBV7-9|TRBJ1-2|.|.
TGTGCCAGCAGCTTAGCGGGCCGAGATAACTATGGCTACACCTTC
CASSLAGRDNYGYTF
>TRBV12-3/TRBV12-4|TRBJ2-2|.|TRBD2
TGTGCCAGCAGTTTCGGAGCGGGGGGAAGGAACACCGGGGAGCTGTTTTTT
CASSFGAGGRNTGELFF
>TRBV14|TRBJ2-3|.|TRBD1
TGTGCCAGCAGCCGGGGACAGGTCACAGATACGCAGTATTTT
CASSRGQVTDTQYF
>TRBV7-2|TRBJ1-2|few|.
TGTGCCAGCAGCTTAGATAGAAGGGATGGCTACACCTTC
CASSLDRRDGYTF
>TRBV24-1|TRBJ2-7|.|.
TGTGCCACCAGTGACCCCTCAGGGTTAAGATACGAGCAGTACTTC
CATSDPSGLRYEQYF
>TRBV20-1|TRBJ2-3|.|.
TGCAGTGCTAGACAGGGGAGAAAAGATACGCAGTATTTT
CSARQGRKDTQYF
>TRBV5-1|TRBJ2-4|few|.
TGCGCCAGCAGCTTGGTAGACAGGAAAAACATTCAGTACTTC
CASSLVDRKNIQYF
>TRBV9|TRBJ2-1|.|.
TGTGCCAGCAGCCCTGGGGTTTTAGAGCAGTTCTTC
CASSPGVLEQFF
>TRBV4-1|TRBJ2-1|few|.
TGCGCCAGCAGCCAAAGTTCGGCCACGAGCTCCTACAATGAGCAGTTCTTC
CASSQSSATSSYNEQFF
>TRBV7-9|TRBJ2-5|.|.
TGTGCCAGCAGGCTAGACAGCCAAGAGACCCAGTACTTC
CASRLDSQETQYF
>TRBV4-2|TRBJ2-5|.|.
TGTGCCAGCAGCCAAGGGTTCGGGGTGACGGAGACCCAGTACTTC
CASSQGFGVTETQYF